This paragraph covers one T cell receptor beta chain sequence. The data are from a study of blood T cell repertoires in COVID-19. As for the study in general: Researchers got acute and convalescent COVID-19 samples from the United States, Italy and Spain. Sources were T cells, B-cell-depleted T cells, or PBMCs; the material itself was cDNA or gDNA.

Using immunoSEQ multiplex PCR, the repertoire was profiled, and TCRdb retains in-frame clones only, with some absent. The table includes more than 300,000 clones, around 88% detected once. This CDR3 contains 15 residues. Germline CDR1 reads SGHTA; CDR2 reads FQGTGA. Trimming took 1 base from V and 2 from J; bases not matched to a gene: 1. Sequencing input: peripheral blood. The chain uses TRBV7-3 and TRBJ2-1, with 8 bases that match TRBD2. The receptor was isolated from a woman between 50 and 59 years old with acute or convalescent COVID-19. The CDR3 loop is CASSLIGGAYNEQFF. In DNA form, the CDR3 reads TGTGCCAGCAGCTTAATCGGGGGGGCCTACAATGAGCAGTTCTTC.